These 7 T cell receptor beta chains share one sample of origin, sequenced in a study of CD8 T cells in ankylosing spondylitis. One entry per CDR3 protein, called by TCRdb with MiXCR from the 5' RACE reads. The sample shows 100,000 to 150,000 distinct CDR3 sequences, 9.3% of them seen only once. Sequences were obtained from blood, either unsorted or a sorted T cell fraction (not recorded which). Source of these receptors: a male donor with ankylosing spondylitis or in good health (not recorded which).

Many counts were recorded for this clonotype. The rearrangement joins TRBV7-2 to TRBJ2-1, with D perhaps matching TRBD1 (5 bases). The CDR3 consists of 13 residues. The V gene lost 5 bases and the J gene lost 7 bases, with 12 bases spanning the gap. From germline, CDR1 is SGHTA and CDR2 FQGNSA. This CDR3 reads CASSLMTANEQFF. The CDR3 DNA sequence: TGTGCCAGCAGCCTAATGACAGCAAATGAGCAGTTCTTC.

This clonotype occurred many times. The chain uses TRBV12-3 or TRBV12-4 and TRBJ2-2; 12 nucleotides align to TRBD2. J was trimmed by 5 bases and V by 3 bases; bases with no gene match: 4. The CDR3 extends over 16 amino acids. The DNA of the CDR3 is TGTGCCAGCAGTTTGGCGACTAGCGGGAGAACCGGGGAGCTGTTTTTT. Protein: CASSLATSGRTGELFF.

This clonotype occurred many times. The V gene is TRBV29-1, the J gene TRBJ2-7; D remains ambiguous. Germline CDR1 reads SQVTM; CDR2 reads ANQGSEA. Trimming stripped 2 bases from V and 0 bases from J, with 5 bases between. This CDR3 spans 12 amino acids. The CDR3 loop reads CSVELDSYEQYF. DNA of the CDR3: TGCAGCGTTGAACTTGACTCCTACGAGCAGTACTTC.

This clonotype has ten or more counts. The rearrangement uses TRBV7-9 and TRBJ2-1; 15 positions match TRBD2. The CDR3 sequence is 16 residues long. The germline gives CDR1 SEHNR, CDR2 FQNEAQ (reference sequence). V was pared by 5 bases and J by 8 bases, with 7 bases of the junction left unmatched. CDR3 protein: CASSPTRTSGRDEQFF. The CDR3 coding sequence is TGTGCCAGCAGCCCAACCAGGACTAGCGGGAGGGATGAGCAGTTCTTC. Combining the CDR3 with reference TRBV7-9 and TRBJ2-1 gives the whole variable domain DTGVSQNPRHKITKRGQNVTFRCDPISEHNRLYWYRQTLGQGPEFLTYFQNEAQLEKSRLLSDRFSAERPKGSFSTLEIQRTEQGDSAMYLCASSPTRTSGRDEQFFGPGTRLTVL.

This clonotype was detected many times. V and J are TRBV10-3 and TRBJ1-1; no firm D call. Germline V gene lookup returns CDR1 ENHRY and CDR2 SYGVKD. The CDR3 extends over 13 amino acids. Between the trimmed V and J ends, which lost 6 bases and 3 bases, there was a span of 11 bases. The CDR3 sequence: CAIRGSTDTEAFF. The CDR3 nucleotides read TGTGCCATCAGAGGAAGCACGGACACTGAAGCTTTCTTT.

This clonotype was found many times. The CDR3 reads CASSTGRQGFYSSSGEQYF. The CDR3 coding sequence is TGTGCCAGCAGCACGGGTCGACAGGGATTCTACTCATCTTCTGGCGAGCAGTACTTC. V and J are TRBV21-1 and TRBJ2-7; the table gives TRBD1 as D, unverified against the DNA. TRBV21-1 is a pseudogene segment. This CDR3 has 19 residues.

This clonotype was seen ten or more times. The V gene is TRBV29-1, the J gene TRBJ2-1, with 7 bases lining up with TRBD1. The length of the CDR3 is 14 residues. Germline-derived CDR1 and CDR2 are SQVTM and ANQGSEA. V trimming: 6 bases; J trimming: 2 bases; junction bases outside the gene matches: 7. The CDR3, as DNA: TGCAGCGTGGACCGGGACAGCGCCTACAATGAGCAGTTCTTC. It codes for CSVDRDSAYNEQFF.